Here is one T cell receptor beta chain with its context. The data were taken from a study of blood T cell repertoires in COVID-19. Background on the study: Researchers got acute and convalescent COVID-19 samples from the United States, Italy and Spain. The cDNA or gDNA used as material had been derived from T cells, B-cell-depleted T cells, or PBMCs.

This CDR3 region has 17 residues. In the original analysis: By means of reference gene primer amplification, nucleated cell counts were estimated. The method was immunoSEQ multiplex PCR; TCRdb's version includes in-frame clones alone and lacks a portion of them. The V and J calls and clone size come from that table; D and trimming were worked out from the DNA. The table shows about 23,000 clones, with 75% to 90% occurring only once. The TCR was taken from a human donor with acute or convalescent COVID-19. The donor label of this sample is uncertain. The gene calls are TRBV1 and TRBJ2-5; no check of the table's D call, TRBD2, against the DNA was made. TRBV1 is flagged as a pseudogene. The sample was peripheral blood. CDR3 in DNA: TGCACCAGCAGCCAGCTAGCGGGGGGGCCGTCGAGGGAGACCCAGTACTTC. This codes for CTSSQLAGGPSRETQYF.